This TCR beta chain was obtained from a study of shared clonotypes between healthy human individuals. Regarding this clone: Its matching antigen is unknown. This sample includes further DNA sequences coding for the same CDR3.

The CDR3 contains 13 residues. With 6 bases clipped from V and 2 bases from J, the junction kept 3 bases outside the gene matches. CDR1 is MNHEY and CDR2 is SMNVEV in the germline V gene (reference sequence). Sequencing was performed with immunoSEQ multiplex PCR; in TCRdb, only in-frame clones are kept and a portion is missing. The table includes millions of clones, 85% to 95% detected once. Study-level findings and limits: Estimated clonotype richness was generally higher in naive than memory subsets.

J is TRBJ1-2 and V is TRBV27; TRBD1 agrees at 7 bases. The sequence came from a man between 18 and 29 years old in good health. The specimen was naive CD4+ T cells sorted from blood. Sample subset: CD45RA+ positively selected. The CDR3 loop is CASSRGGNYGYTF. The CDR3 DNA reads as TGTGCCAGCAGCAGGGGGGGCAACTATGGCTACACCTTC.